These T cell receptor beta chains were read from a single sample in a study of cytomegalovirus exposure and HLA in healthy donors. TCRdb keeps only in-frame clones here, not all; method: immunoSEQ multiplex PCR. The table includes about 49,000 clones, approximately 93% detected once. The sample taken for sequencing was PBMCs. The receptor set was obtained from a woman younger than 30 in good health and CMV-seropositive. The CDR3 runs from the conserved cysteine through the conserved F or W. Each record gives: clone size, V gene, J gene, D gene, CDR3 protein, CDR3 DNA. D genes are given only for firm matches. Size tells how often a clone was seen (once, few, many) or the class of an expanded clone, and some rows leave it out.

clone size: NA; V gene: TRBV6-1; J gene: TRBJ1-4; D gene: TRBD1; CDR3 protein: CASSERPGQGSEKLFF; CDR3 DNA: TGTGCCAGCAGTGAGAGGCCGGGACAGGGGAGTGAAAAACTGTTTTTT
clone size: once; V gene: TRBV15; J gene: TRBJ2-3; D gene: TRBD2; CDR3 protein: CATSRILGGGTDTQYF; CDR3 DNA: TGTGCCACCAGCAGAATCCTCGGGGGAGGGACAGATACGCAGTATTTT
clone size: NA; V gene: TRBV28; J gene: TRBJ1-5; D gene: NA; CDR3 protein: CASSLWDIRKLRQPQHF; CDR3 DNA: TGTGCCAGCAGTTTATGGGACATTCGTAAGCTCCGTCAGCCCCAGCATTTT
clone size: NA; V gene: TRBV2; J gene: TRBJ2-3; D gene: TRBD1; CDR3 protein: CASSRTGGLDTQYF; CDR3 DNA: TGTGCCAGCAGTCGGACAGGGGGCTTAGATACGCAGTATTTT
clone size: once; V gene: TRBV5-4; J gene: TRBJ2-6; D gene: TRBD1; CDR3 protein: CASSLIGTGILSGANVLTF; CDR3 DNA: TGTGCCAGCAGCTTAATTGGGACAGGCATCCTCTCTGGGGCCAACGTCCTGACTTTC
clone size: once; V gene: TRBV28; J gene: TRBJ1-2; D gene: TRBD1; CDR3 protein: CASSSPGQGNYGYTF; CDR3 DNA: TGTGCCAGCAGTTCCCCGGGACAGGGAAACTATGGCTACACCTTC
clone size: NA; V gene: TRBV6-1; J gene: TRBJ1-5; D gene: TRBD1; CDR3 protein: CASSVQGMPQHF; CDR3 DNA: TGTGCCAGCAGCGTACAGGGGATGCCCCAGCATTTT
clone size: NA; V gene: TRBV30; J gene: TRBJ1-5; D gene: NA; CDR3 protein: CAWSAQGRSNQPQHF; CDR3 DNA: TGTGCCTGGAGTGCGCAGGGTCGTAGCAATCAGCCCCAGCATTTT
clone size: NA; V gene: TRBV28; J gene: TRBJ1-3; D gene: NA; CDR3 protein: CASSFGQGRNTIYF; CDR3 DNA: TGTGCCAGCAGTTTTGGTCAGGGCAGAAACACCATATATTTT
clone size: few; V gene: TRBV7-6; J gene: TRBJ1-4; D gene: TRBD1; CDR3 protein: CASSLAPTGNNEKLFF; CDR3 DNA: TGTGCCAGCAGCTTAGCCCCGACAGGGAATAATGAAAAACTGTTTTTT
clone size: NA; V gene: TRBV29-1; J gene: TRBJ2-1; D gene: TRBD2; CDR3 protein: CSVQPRDSGLPYNEQFF; CDR3 DNA: TGCAGCGTTCAGCCGCGGGATAGCGGGCTACCCTACAATGAGCAGTTCTTC
clone size: NA; V gene: TRBV30; J gene: TRBJ2-4; D gene: TRBD1; CDR3 protein: CACGGQGKNIQYF; CDR3 DNA: TGTGCCTGTGGGGGACAGGGAAAAAACATTCAGTACTTC
clone size: NA; V gene: TRBV7-5; J gene: TRBJ2-7; D gene: NA; CDR3 protein: CARSSGQGGSYEQYF; CDR3 DNA: TGTGCCAGAAGCTCCGGACAGGGCGGCTCCTACGAGCAGTACTTC
clone size: NA; V gene: TRBV18; J gene: TRBJ1-2; D gene: TRBD1; CDR3 protein: CASSPSSTGPGYTF; CDR3 DNA: TGTGCCAGCTCGCCAAGCTCGACAGGGCCCGGCTACACCTTC
clone size: NA; V gene: TRBV30; J gene: TRBJ2-2; D gene: NA; CDR3 protein: CAWSVLQTGELFF; CDR3 DNA: TGTGCCTGGAGTGTACTCCAAACCGGGGAGCTGTTTTTT
clone size: NA; V gene: TRBV6-1; J gene: TRBJ2-3; D gene: TRBD2; CDR3 protein: CASSELAGGPDTQYF; CDR3 DNA: TGTGCCAGCAGTGAGCTAGCGGGAGGGCCAGATACGCAGTATTTT
clone size: NA; V gene: TRBV28; J gene: TRBJ2-7; D gene: TRBD1; CDR3 protein: CASIKQGAYYEQYF; CDR3 DNA: TGTGCCAGCATTAAACAGGGGGCCTACTACGAGCAGTACTTC
clone size: NA; V gene: TRBV9; J gene: TRBJ2-3; D gene: NA; CDR3 protein: CASSVVTTSSTDTQYF; CDR3 DNA: TGTGCCAGCAGCGTAGTTACCACAAGTAGCACAGATACGCAGTATTTT
clone size: NA; V gene: TRBV29-1; J gene: TRBJ1-1; D gene: NA; CDR3 protein: CSVGDQGTEAFF; CDR3 DNA: TGCAGCGTTGGGGATCAGGGCACTGAAGCTTTCTTT
clone size: NA; V gene: TRBV19; J gene: TRBJ2-3; D gene: TRBD1; CDR3 protein: CASSRQGAQTDTQYF; CDR3 DNA: TGTGCCAGTAGCAGACAGGGGGCGCAGACAGATACGCAGTATTTT
clone size: NA; V gene: TRBV5-6; J gene: TRBJ2-2; D gene: NA; CDR3 protein: CASSLDRATGELFF; CDR3 DNA: TGTGCCAGCAGCTTGGACAGGGCCACCGGGGAGCTGTTTTTT
clone size: NA; V gene: TRBV30; J gene: TRBJ1-3; D gene: TRBD1; CDR3 protein: CAWSVRRGPGNTIYF; CDR3 DNA: TGTGCCTGGAGTGTACGGAGGGGGCCTGGAAACACCATATATTTT
clone size: NA; V gene: TRBV28; J gene: TRBJ2-1; D gene: NA; CDR3 protein: CASSLSTTNEQFF; CDR3 DNA: TGTGCCAGCAGTTTGAGCACCACCAATGAGCAGTTCTTC
clone size: NA; V gene: TRBV7-2; J gene: TRBJ2-1; D gene: NA; CDR3 protein: CASSLVVSGNEQFF; CDR3 DNA: TGTGCCAGCAGCTTAGTAGTTTCGGGCAATGAGCAGTTCTTC
clone size: NA; V gene: TRBV28; J gene: TRBJ2-7; D gene: TRBD1; CDR3 protein: CASSLPTGTGGHEQYF; CDR3 DNA: TGTGCCAGCAGTTTACCTACCGGGACAGGGGGCCACGAGCAGTACTTC
clone size: NA; V gene: TRBV6-6; J gene: TRBJ1-2; D gene: NA; CDR3 protein: CASSYGVEDRAEGYTF; CDR3 DNA: TGTGCCAGCAGTTACGGAGTTGAGGACAGAGCGGAAGGCTACACCTTC
clone size: once; V gene: TRBV7-2; J gene: TRBJ2-1; D gene: TRBD1; CDR3 protein: CASSLGQAPYNEQFF; CDR3 DNA: TGTGCCAGCAGCCTTGGACAGGCCCCTTACAATGAGCAGTTCTTC
clone size: NA; V gene: TRBV6-1; J gene: TRBJ1-2; D gene: NA; CDR3 protein: CASSAGWGGGANYGYTF; CDR3 DNA: TGTGCCAGCAGTGCCGGATGGGGGGGAGGAGCTAACTATGGCTACACCTTC
clone size: NA; V gene: TRBV19; J gene: TRBJ2-7; D gene: TRBD1; CDR3 protein: CASSPNTGGFYEQYF; CDR3 DNA: TGTGCCAGTAGTCCAAACACAGGGGGGTTTTACGAGCAGTACTTC
clone size: NA; V gene: TRBV29-1; J gene: TRBJ2-6; D gene: TRBD2; CDR3 protein: CSVPSGKISGANVLTF; CDR3 DNA: TGCAGCGTACCTAGCGGGAAGATCTCTGGGGCCAACGTCCTGACTTTC
clone size: NA; V gene: TRBV6-4; J gene: TRBJ2-1; D gene: TRBD2; CDR3 protein: CASSDETSGSNEQFF; CDR3 DNA: TGTGCCAGCAGTGATGAGACTAGCGGGAGCAATGAGCAGTTCTTC
clone size: NA; V gene: TRBV7-9; J gene: TRBJ2-5; D gene: TRBD2; CDR3 protein: CASSLGSAGGFQETQYF; CDR3 DNA: TGTGCCAGCAGCTTAGGATCGGCGGGAGGTTTCCAAGAGACCCAGTACTTC
clone size: NA; V gene: TRBV6-5; J gene: TRBJ2-7; D gene: TRBD1; CDR3 protein: CASRPGQGAYEQYF; CDR3 DNA: TGTGCCAGCAGACCGGGACAGGGGGCCTACGAGCAGTACTTC
clone size: NA; V gene: TRBV6-1; J gene: TRBJ2-6; D gene: NA; CDR3 protein: CASSVMGSERGSGANVLTF; CDR3 DNA: TGTGCCAGCAGTGTAATGGGCTCCGAACGGGGCTCTGGGGCCAACGTCCTGACTTTC
clone size: once; V gene: TRBV4-3; J gene: TRBJ2-7; D gene: NA; CDR3 protein: CASSQGLAPYEQYF; CDR3 DNA: TGCGCCAGCAGCCAAGGTCTAGCGCCCTACGAGCAGTACTTC
clone size: NA; V gene: TRBV6-4; J gene: TRBJ2-1; D gene: TRBD2; CDR3 protein: CASSVGTSGNEQFF; CDR3 DNA: TGTGCCAGCAGTGTTGGGACTAGCGGGAATGAGCAGTTCTTC
clone size: NA; V gene: TRBV6-1; J gene: TRBJ1-5; D gene: NA; CDR3 protein: CASSGTQGGVQPQHF; CDR3 DNA: TGTGCCAGCAGTGGAACACAGGGAGGGGTTCAGCCCCAGCATTTT
clone size: NA; V gene: TRBV29-1; J gene: TRBJ2-1; D gene: NA; CDR3 protein: CSVDVGYEQFF; CDR3 DNA: TGCAGCGTTGACGTCGGGTACGAGCAGTTCTTC
clone size: NA; V gene: TRBV5-4; J gene: TRBJ2-3; D gene: NA; CDR3 protein: CASSLYQSGADTQYF; CDR3 DNA: TGTGCCAGCAGCTTGTATCAATCCGGGGCAGATACGCAGTATTTT
clone size: NA; V gene: TRBV5-4; J gene: TRBJ2-2; D gene: TRBD1; CDR3 protein: CASSLGDRGTGELFF; CDR3 DNA: TGTGCCAGCAGCTTGGGGGACAGGGGCACCGGGGAGTTGTTTTTT
clone size: NA; V gene: TRBV5-1; J gene: TRBJ2-3; D gene: NA; CDR3 protein: CASSLDLNLGGTDTQYF; CDR3 DNA: TGCGCCAGCAGCTTGGATCTCAACTTAGGGGGCACAGATACGCAGTATTTT
clone size: NA; V gene: TRBV10-3; J gene: TRBJ2-7; D gene: NA; CDR3 protein: CASGVGGGSSYEQYF; CDR3 DNA: TGTGCCTCCGGGGTGGGCGGAGGCAGCTCCTACGAGCAGTACTTC
clone size: NA; V gene: TRBV19; J gene: TRBJ1-4; D gene: NA; CDR3 protein: CASSIGQGHNEKLFF; CDR3 DNA: TGTGCCAGTAGTATAGGGCAGGGGCATAATGAAAAACTGTTTTTT
clone size: NA; V gene: TRBV5-5; J gene: TRBJ2-1; D gene: NA; CDR3 protein: CASSLSGTTYNEQFF; CDR3 DNA: TGTGCCAGCAGCTTGTCCGGGACAACCTACAATGAGCAGTTCTTC
clone size: NA; V gene: TRBV10-2; J gene: TRBJ2-3; D gene: TRBD2; CDR3 protein: CASYLPSGKDTDTQYF; CDR3 DNA: TGCGCCAGCTACCTGCCTAGCGGGAAGGACACAGATACGCAGTATTTT
clone size: NA; V gene: TRBV5-1; J gene: TRBJ2-7; D gene: NA; CDR3 protein: CASSSSDEQYF; CDR3 DNA: TGCGCCAGCAGTTCCTCCGACGAGCAGTACTTC